This T cell receptor beta chain comes out of a study of T cells after yellow fever vaccination. V was clipped by 2 bases and J by 4 bases; unmatched bases: 3. CDR1 SGHTA and CDR2 FQGNSA come from the germline V gene. CDR3 length: 16 amino acids. There are many counts of this clonotype. TCRdb processed the 5' RACE reads anew with MiXCR; each CDR3 protein has one entry. This table has fewer than 150,000 distinct CDR3 sequences, 7.7% appearing once. The rearrangement uses TRBV7-2 and TRBJ2-1; 12 nucleotides agree with TRBD2. Sample: CD4+ T cells sorted from PBMCs, taken 5 days after the yellow fever booster vaccination. This sequence originates from a man aged 25 to 40 who received the YFV17D yellow fever vaccine. The CDR3 bases are TGTGCCAGCAGCTTAAGGACTAGCGGGGTTTACAATGAGCAGTTCTTC. Translating it yields CASSLRTSGVYNEQFF.